The 7 T cell receptor beta chains given below trace back to one sample, sequenced in a study of blood T cell repertoires in COVID-19 (dated by TCRdb to 2020 to 2022). Library construction relied on the immunoSEQ multiplex PCR assay. Imported from immuneACCESS, the table was reduced by TCRdb to in-frame sequences with V and J called. These copies leave out some clones; in studies compared against another copy, an unresolved V gene accounts for under half, and the cause of the remainder is not known. Recorded for this sample are about 120,000 clones; 75% to 90% of them occurred a single time. The top ten constitute 25% to 35% of the sample. The sequenced sample was peripheral blood. All receptors come from a man aged 65-85 years with active or convalescent COVID-19.

The chain employs TRBV15 and TRBJ2-1, with 10 bases matching TRBD2. The CDR3 consists of 17 residues. Germline CDR1 LNHNV, CDR2 YYDKDF (reference sequence). V lost 3 bases, J lost 5 bases, and 10 bases stayed unmatched. The CDR3, as DNA: TGTGCCACCAGCAGGAAGCGGGAGGGCCTTATCAACAATGAGCAGTTCTTC. The encoded protein is CATSRKREGLINNEQFF. Full variable domain (missing parts from reference TRBV15 and TRBJ2-1): DAMVIQNPRYQVTQFGKPVTLSCSQTLNHNVMYWYQQKSSQAPKLLFHYYDKDFNNEADTPDNFQSRRPNTSFCFLDIRSPGLGDTAMYLCATSRKREGLINNEQFFGPGTRLTVL.

This rearrangement joins TRBV6-2 or TRBV6-3 to TRBJ2-7; the match to TRBD2 covers 12 bases. The CDR3 consists of 20 residues. Germline loops: CDR1 MNHEY, CDR2 SVGEGT. Unmatched junction bases numbered 16, after V lost 2 bases and J lost 2 bases. The chain's CDR3 is CASSYPTLPSGRALPYEQYF. Here the CDR3 DNA reads TGTGCCAGCAGTTACCCCACCCTTCCTAGCGGGAGGGCCCTCCCCTACGAGCAGTACTTC.

V gene TRBV19 combines with J gene TRBJ2-1; 11 positions agree with TRBD2. Germline lookup yields CDR1 LNHDA and CDR2 SQIVND (reference sequence). After removal of 6 bases from V and 14 bases from J, the junction contained 12 bases not matched to a gene. CDR3 size: 14 residues. The CDR3 sequence: CASRGTSGGRVEFF. The CDR3 DNA follows: TGTGCCAGTAGGGGGACTAGCGGAGGCCGGGTGGAGTTCTTC.

This chain joins TRBV28 and TRBJ1-1; D remains unclear. V shed 6 bases and J shed 2 bases, with 10 bases lying between them. This CDR3 has 13 residues. In germline, CDR1 is MDHEN, CDR2 SYDVKM. CDR3 amino acids: CASRPPVNTEAFF. DNA of the CDR3: TGTGCCAGCAGACCCCCAGTAAACACTGAAGCTTTCTTT. Filled out from reference TRBV28 and TRBJ1-1, the complete variable domain reads DVKVTQSSRYLVKRTGEKVFLECVQDMDHENMFWYRQDPGLGLRLIYFSYDVKMKEKGDIPEGYSVSREKKERFSLILESASTNQTSMYLCASRPPVNTEAFFGQGTRLTVV.

This sequence joins TRBV28 and TRBJ1-5; 7 nucleotides line up with TRBD1. CDR1 and CDR2 (germline): MDHEN, SYDVKM. CDR3 length: 13 residues. V trimming: 5 bases; J trimming: 6 bases; junction bases outside the gene matches: 4. DNA of the CDR3: TGTGCCAGCAGTGAAGGGGGCGTTCAGCCCCAGCATTTT. Protein sequence: CASSEGGVQPQHF.

This chain uses TRBV28 with TRBJ1-2, with D hard to call. Germline V gene lookup returns CDR1 MDHEN and CDR2 SYDVKM. The V and J ends lost 4 bases and 8 bases respectively, with 32 bases between them. The CDR3 runs 19 residues. The CDR3 loop is CASSSSRRFRLRELWGYTF. In nucleotides, the CDR3 is TGTGCCAGCAGTTCCTCCCGTCGTTTTCGTCTCCGGGAACTATGGGGCTACACCTTC.

The V call is TRBV4-1, the J call TRBJ1-1, with D unclear. This CDR3 comprises 13 residues. CDR1 is MGHRA and CDR2 is YSYEKL in the germline V gene. Trimming stripped 3 bases from V and 7 bases from J, with 12 bases between. CDR3 region: CASSQRLDGEAFF. DNA for the CDR3: TGCGCCAGCAGCCAGCGACTGGATGGTGAAGCTTTCTTT.